The 19 T cell receptor beta chains below all came from one sample that was sequenced in a study of chemoradiotherapy in HPV16-positive cancers. Profiled with immunoSEQ multiplex PCR; TCRdb holds only in-frame clones, not every one. The repertoire includes 1,500 to 2,000 clones, 55% to 85% of them detected once, and roughly 18% sits in the top ten. Material: tumor tissue, obtained from a patient who underwent chemoradiotherapy. The source is a human donor with HPV-associated anogenital cancer.

This clone showed up just a few times. The CDR3 here is CASSSRIPGGNEAFF. Written as DNA, the CDR3 is TGTGCCAGCAGCTCCCGGATTCCAGGGGGCAATGAAGCTTTCTTT. The genes are TRBV11-1 and TRBJ1-1; 8 bases map to TRBD1. The CDR3 length is 15 residues. CDR1 and CDR2 (germline): SGHAT, FQDESV (reference sequence). Trimming cost V 4 bases and J 7 bases; bases outside gene matches: 11. The full variable domain, completed using reference TRBV11-1 and TRBJ1-1, is EAEVAQSPRYKITEKSQAVAFWCDPISGHATLYWYRQILGQGPELLVQFQDESVVDDSQLPKDRFSAERLKGVDSTLKIQPAELGDSAMYLCASSSRIPGGNEAFFGQGTRLTVV.

This clone was counted between two and nine times. This chain uses TRBV7-2 with TRBJ1-5, with 10 bases matching TRBD1. Germline-derived CDR1 and CDR2 are SGHTA and FQGNSA. The CDR3 extends over 15 amino acids. The trim removed 4 bases at V and 4 bases at J, leaving 4 bases unmatched. CDR3 residues: CASSSGQGRNQPQHF. DNA of the CDR3: TGTGCCAGCAGCTCGGGACAGGGGAGGAATCAGCCCCAGCATTTT. Full variable domain (missing parts from reference TRBV7-2 and TRBJ1-5): GAGVSQSPSNKVTEKGKDVELRCDPISGHTALYWYRQSLGQGLEFLIYFQGNSAPDKSGLPSDRFSAERTGGSVSTLTIQRTQQEDSAVYLCASSSGQGRNQPQHFGDGTRLSIL.

In its sample, this clone was seen once. CDR3 nucleotide sequence: TGCGCCAGCAGCTTGTGGGGAGACACTGAAGCTTTCTTT. Encoded protein: CASSLWGDTEAFF. The genes are TRBV5-1 and TRBJ1-1; D remains ambiguous. The germline V gene encodes CDR1 SGHRS and CDR2 YFSETQ. This CDR3 region has 13 residues. Trimming took off 1 base at V and 3 bases at J, with 7 bases between the two ends.

This sequence joins TRBV7-2 and TRBJ2-2, with D tentatively TRBD2 (6 bases). From germline, CDR1 is SGHTA and CDR2 FQGNSA. Trimming took off 5 bases at V and 4 bases at J, with 11 bases between the two ends. CDR3 length equals 14 residues. The CDR3 DNA sequence: TGTGCCAGCAGCCCCCCGGGAGCCACCGGGGAGCTGTTTTTT. It codes for CASSPPGATGELFF. Drawing the rest from reference TRBV7-2 and TRBJ2-2, the complete variable domain is GAGVSQSPSNKVTEKGKDVELRCDPISGHTALYWYRQSLGQGLEFLIYFQGNSAPDKSGLPSDRFSAERTGGSVSTLTIQRTQQEDSAVYLCASSPPGATGELFFGEGSRLTVL.

V gene TRBV19 combines with J gene TRBJ1-1; D is perhaps TRBD1 (5 bases). This CDR3 has 13 residues. Trimming took off 3 bases at V and 5 bases at J, with 10 bases between the two ends. CDR1 and CDR2 from the germline V gene are LNHDA and SQIVND (reference sequence). The CDR3 bases are TGTGCCAGTAGTATGGGGGGGAGAACTGAAGCTTTCTTT. As protein: CASSMGGRTEAFF.

V gene TRBV2 combines with J gene TRBJ1-5, with no clear D. Germline values: CDR1 SNHLY, CDR2 FYNNEI. V was cut by 4 bases and J by 5 bases, with 12 bases left in between. The CDR3 is 14 residues long. The CDR3 DNA follows: TGTGCCAGCAGTGTAGGCGAGAGGGATCAGCCCCAGCATTTT. Protein sequence: CASSVGERDQPQHF.

This rearrangement joins TRBV19 to TRBJ2-7, with 7 nucleotides matching TRBD1. The V gene's germline CDR1 is LNHDA and CDR2 SQIVND (reference sequence). This CDR3 has 16 amino acids. V shed 7 bases and J 0 bases; nucleotides not matched to a gene: 12. For the CDR3, the DNA is TGTGCCAGTACCCCTCGTGGCAGGGGGAGCTCCTACGAGCAGTACTTC. Translating it yields CASTPRGRGSSYEQYF.

This clone was recorded only once. V and J are TRBV11-2 and TRBJ2-2, with D maybe TRBD2 (5 bases). V shed 5 bases and J shed 6 bases, with 16 bases lying between them. The CDR3 is 15 amino acids. The germline gives CDR1 SGHAT, CDR2 FQNNGV. The DNA of the CDR3 is TGTGCCAGCAGCCCACCGACTAAGGGCGCCGGGGAGCTGTTTTTT. This gives the protein CASSPPTKGAGELFF. Supplemented by reference TRBV11-2 and TRBJ2-2, the full variable domain reads EAGVAQSPRYKIIEKRQSVAFWCNPISGHATLYWYQQILGQGPKLLIQFQNNGVVDDSQLPKDRFSAERLKGVDSTLKIQPAKLEDSAVYLCASSPPTKGAGELFFGEGSRLTVL.

The chain employs TRBV4-2 and TRBJ2-7; unclear D gene. The CDR3 sequence is 13 residues long. CDR1 and CDR2 (germline): LGHNA, YNFKEQ. V was shortened by 0 bases and J by 4 bases, with 7 bases between the two germline ends. This chain's CDR3 is CASSQEQGYEQYF. The CDR3 DNA reads as TGTGCCAGCAGCCAAGAGCAAGGGTACGAGCAGTACTTC.

This clone was seen only a few times. This chain connects TRBV2 to TRBJ1-6; D gene uncertain. In germline, CDR1 is SNHLY, CDR2 FYNNEI. This CDR3 region has 12 residues. V dropped 6 bases and J dropped 11 bases, with 11 bases sitting between them. The CDR3 spells CASRGYGAPLHF. CDR3 coding DNA: TGTGCCAGCAGGGGATACGGGGCACCCCTCCACTTT.

A note on this clone: No conserved phenylalanine or tryptophan is present at the end of the CDR3, so a read error is the likely explanation. The rearrangement uses TRBV4-1 and TRBJ1-3; D unclear. Germline loops: CDR1 MGHRA, CDR2 YSYEKL. The CDR3 is 14 amino acids. V lost 1 base and J lost 6, with 10 bases in between. The CDR3 here is CASSQGTPPNTIYV. The CDR3 coding sequence is TGCGCCAGCAGCCAAGGAACCCCCCCAAACACCATATATGTT.

The gene calls are TRBV15 and TRBJ2-1; 10 positions agree with TRBD2. From germline, CDR1 is LNHNV and CDR2 YYDKDF (reference sequence). This CDR3 contains 18 residues. The J segment lost 0 bases and the V segment lost 0 bases, leaving 5 bases of the junction unmatched. DNA for the CDR3: TGTGCCACCAGCAGAGATCGTCCTAGCGGGAGCTCCTACAATGAGCAGTTCTTC. Translating gives CATSRDRPSGSSYNEQFF. The full variable domain, completed using reference TRBV15 and TRBJ2-1, is DAMVIQNPRYQVTQFGKPVTLSCSQTLNHNVMYWYQQKSSQAPKLLFHYYDKDFNNEADTPDNFQSRRPNTSFCFLDIRSPGLGDTAMYLCATSRDRPSGSSYNEQFFGPGTRLTVL.

The V gene is TRBV6-1, the J gene TRBJ1-1; D is perhaps TRBD1 (5 bases). Germline V gives CDR1 MNHNS, CDR2 SASEGT. Between the trimmed V and J ends, which lost 4 bases and 7 bases, there was a span of 7 bases. This CDR3 comprises 11 residues. CDR3: CASSGTREAFF. The CDR3 DNA reads as TGTGCCAGCAGTGGGACACGTGAAGCTTTCTTT.

V and J are TRBV30 and TRBJ1-2; TRBD1 matches at 7 bases. This CDR3 region has 15 residues. The trim removed 0 bases at V and 8 bases at J, leaving 12 bases unmatched. Germline loops: CDR1 GTSNPN, CDR2 SVGIG (reference sequence). The CDR3 loop is CAWSVQGAGGAGYTF. The CDR3 bases are TGTGCCTGGAGTGTACAAGGGGCAGGGGGGGCGGGCTACACCTTC.

This chain uses TRBV7-9 with TRBJ1-1; no clear D. The germline V and J ends were trimmed by 1 base and 5 bases, with 8 bases remaining between them. This CDR3 is 13 amino acids long. Germline V gene lookup returns CDR1 SEHNR and CDR2 FQNEAQ (reference sequence). CDR3: CASSLVARTEAFF. CDR3 nucleotides: TGTGCCAGCAGCTTAGTAGCTCGGACTGAAGCTTTCTTT.

The V call is TRBV15, the J call TRBJ2-5; D unclear. The end of the DNA is better explained by TRBJ2-7, so the J call may be wrong. CDR1 is LNHNV and CDR2 is YYDKDF in the germline V gene (reference sequence). The CDR3 contains 13 residues. CDR3 nucleotides: TGTGCCACCAGCAGAGACCGGTCCTACGAGCAGTACTTC. It specifies CATSRDRSYEQYF.

The chain recombines TRBV2 with TRBJ1-3; 7 bases map to TRBD1. This CDR3 has 16 amino acids. The germline V gene encodes CDR1 SNHLY and CDR2 FYNNEI. The ends lost 6 bases at V and 8 bases at J; junction bases unmatched: 16. CDR3 DNA: TGTGCCAGCAGCATCGGGCAGGGGGGATCCGGCGACACCATATATTTT. It specifies CASSIGQGGSGDTIYF.

Comment on this clone: This sample includes further DNA sequences coding for the same CDR3. The chain employs TRBV5-1 and TRBJ2-7; 8 positions agree with TRBD1. The CDR3 length is 15 residues. The germline V gene encodes CDR1 SGHRS and CDR2 YFSETQ. The J segment lost 3 bases and the V segment lost 1 base, leaving 6 bases of the junction unmatched. CDR3 region: CASSLIGTGGYEQYF. The CDR3 region has the DNA TGCGCCAGCAGCTTGATCGGGACAGGCGGCTACGAGCAGTACTTC.

This rearrangement joins TRBV29-1 to TRBJ2-2, with D unresolved. CDR3 size: 12 residues. The V end lost 7 bases, the J end lost 6 bases, and 12 bases lay between the germline ends. The V gene's germline CDR1 is SQVTM and CDR2 ANQGSEA. Written as DNA, the CDR3 is TGCAGCGCACGACCGAGCGCCGGGGAGCTGTTTTTT. It specifies CSARPSAGELFF.